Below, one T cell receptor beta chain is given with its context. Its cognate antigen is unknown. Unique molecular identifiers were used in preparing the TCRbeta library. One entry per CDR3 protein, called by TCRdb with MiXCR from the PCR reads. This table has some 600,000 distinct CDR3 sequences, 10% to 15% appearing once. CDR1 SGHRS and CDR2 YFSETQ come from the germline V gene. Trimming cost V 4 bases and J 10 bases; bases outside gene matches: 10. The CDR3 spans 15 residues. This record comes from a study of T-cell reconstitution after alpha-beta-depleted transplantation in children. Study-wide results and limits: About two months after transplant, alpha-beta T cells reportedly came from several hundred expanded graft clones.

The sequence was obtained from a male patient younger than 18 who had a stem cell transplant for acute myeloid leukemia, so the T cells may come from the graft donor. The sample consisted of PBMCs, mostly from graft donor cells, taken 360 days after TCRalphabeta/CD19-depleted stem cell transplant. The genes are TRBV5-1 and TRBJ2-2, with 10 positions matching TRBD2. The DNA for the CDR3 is TGCGCCAGCAGCGGAATAAGCGGGAGGGCCGCGGAGCTGTTTTTT. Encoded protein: CASSGISGRAAELFF.